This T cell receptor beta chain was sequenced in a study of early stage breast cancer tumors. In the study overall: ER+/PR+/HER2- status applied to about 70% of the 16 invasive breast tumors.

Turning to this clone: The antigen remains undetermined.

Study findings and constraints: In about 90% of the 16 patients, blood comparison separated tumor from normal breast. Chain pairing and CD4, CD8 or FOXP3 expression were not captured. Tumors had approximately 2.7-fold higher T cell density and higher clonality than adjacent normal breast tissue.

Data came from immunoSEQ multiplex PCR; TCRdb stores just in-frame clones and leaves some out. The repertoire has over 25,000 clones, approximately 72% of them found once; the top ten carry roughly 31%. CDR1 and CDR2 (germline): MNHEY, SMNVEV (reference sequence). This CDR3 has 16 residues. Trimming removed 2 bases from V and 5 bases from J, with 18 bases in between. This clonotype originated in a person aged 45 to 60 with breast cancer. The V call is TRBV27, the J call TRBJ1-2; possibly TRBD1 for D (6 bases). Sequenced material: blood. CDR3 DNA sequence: TGTGCCAGCAGTTTAGGGGCAGGGGACTATCTATATGGCTACACCTTC. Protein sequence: CASSLGAGDYLYGYTF.